Listed below are T cell receptor beta chains from one sample, sequenced in a study of T cells in Graves' hyperthyroidism and ophthalmopathy. TCRdb reprocessed the multiplex PCR reads via MiXCR and lists one record per CDR3 protein. The table has under 400,000 distinct CDR3 sequences, roughly 17% seen once; the top ten hold roughly a third. The sequenced material came from blood. These receptors came from a man aged 25-40 years with Graves' hyperthyroidism. Each CDR3 is given with its conserved first and last residue. A D gene is named only where the DNA matches it firmly. Size is omitted from some rows. Given values are once, few, many or a class for expanded clones.

d_call	v_call	j_call	clone_size	cdr3_nt	cdr3_aa
NA	TRBV20-1	TRBJ2-1	few	TGCAGTGCTAGAGATCCGGCTAGCTACAATGAGCAGTTCTTC	CSARDPASYNEQFF
NA	TRBV10-2	TRBJ2-1	NA	TGCGCCAGCTTCGGGGGAGCCAATGAGCAGTTCTTC	CASFGGANEQFF
NA	TRBV28	TRBJ1-4	few	TGTGCCAGCAGTTCCTACGAAAAACTGTTTTTT	CASSSYEKLFF
NA	TRBV6-1	TRBJ1-2	many	TGTGCCAGCAGTCCAAACGGGGTCGGCTACACCTTC	CASSPNGVGYTF
NA	TRBV4-2	TRBJ2-3	few	TGTGCCAGCAGCCAAACGGTGGGGGCAGATACGCAGTATTTT	CASSQTVGADTQYF
NA	TRBV7-9	TRBJ2-1	few	TGTGCCACCTCCCTAGTGGGGGCTGAGCAGTTCTTC	CATSLVGAEQFF
TRBD2	TRBV11-2	TRBJ2-7	many	TGTGCCAGCAGCTTAGATCTGGCTAGCGGGATTCCCCTCTCCTACGAGCAGTACTTC	CASSLDLASGIPLSYEQYF
TRBD1	TRBV6-1	TRBJ1-2	NA	TGTGCCAGCAGTGTCGGAACCGGGACAGGGGGGGGCTACACCTTC	CASSVGTGTGGGYTF
NA	TRBV6-5	TRBJ2-5	many	TGTGCCAGCAGTTACCCCTCGACTGGGAAAGAGACCCAGTACTTC	CASSYPSTGKETQYF
NA	TRBV4-1	TRBJ2-2	few	TGCGCCAGCAGCTATAGCGACACCGGGGAGCTGTTTTTT	CASSYSDTGELFF
TRBD1	TRBV9	TRBJ2-3	few	TGTGCCAGCAGCGCCAACAGGGGGCCGCCCTGGGATACGCAGTATTTT	CASSANRGPPWDTQYF
NA	TRBV11-3	TRBJ2-3	NA	TGTGCCAGCAGCTTAGATCGAGTCATTCGTTCGCAGTATTTT	CASSLDRVIRSQYF
TRBD1	TRBV28	TRBJ1-4	NA	TGTGCCAGCAGTGGACAGGGAGGAATTTGGGTACTGTTTTTT	CASSGQGGIWVLFF
TRBD1	TRBV19	TRBJ2-1	few	TGTGCCAGTAGTATTACGGGACAGGGAAATGAGCAGTTCTTC	CASSITGQGNEQFF
NA	TRBV6-5	TRBJ2-3	NA	TGTGCCAGCAGTTACTCATTTCGGGATCCAGATACGCAGTATTTT	CASSYSFRDPDTQYF
NA	TRBV14	TRBJ1-5	NA	TGTGCCAGCAGCCAAGATGTGGGGAGGGCTCAGCCCCAGCATTTT	CASSQDVGRAQPQHF
NA	TRBV5-1	TRBJ2-5	many	TGTGCTAGCAGCCTGGGACCCGAAGAGACCCAGTACTTC	CASSLGPEETQYF
TRBD1	TRBV5-1	TRBJ1-3	few	TGCGCCAGCAGCGCAGGGGGCGGTGGAAACACCATATATTTT	CASSAGGGGNTIYF
NA	TRBV20-1	TRBJ1-5	NA	TGCAGTCTCTACTGGGAGTCTCAGCCCCAGCATTTT	CSLYWESQPQHF
TRBD1	TRBV20-1	TRBJ2-7	NA	TGCAGTGCTAGACGCACAGGGGCCGGGTCAGAGCAGTACTTC	CSARRTGAGSEQYF
NA	TRBV2	TRBJ2-1	NA	TGTGCCAGCAGGTACGACGTAAATGAGCAGTTCTTC	CASRYDVNEQFF
NA	TRBV10-2	TRBJ2-7	few	TGCGCCAGCGGAATGGCGGCCTTCTCCTACGAGCAGTACTTC	CASGMAAFSYEQYF
NA	TRBV5-1	TRBJ2-1	few	TGCGCCAGCACCCGAGGGCGGACAGACAATGAGCAGTTCTTC	CASTRGRTDNEQFF
TRBD1	TRBV5-1	TRBJ2-1	NA	TGCGCCAGCAGCTTGGGATCGGGACAGACGTACAATGAGCAGTTCTTC	CASSLGSGQTYNEQFF
NA	TRBV7-9	TRBJ2-7	few	TGTGCCAGCAGCAACCCCCGACGGGAATCCTACGAGCAGTACTTC	CASSNPRRESYEQYF
NA	TRBV28	TRBJ2-7	many	TGTGCCAGCACTTACCGATCCAGAGGGGGCTACGAGCAGTACTTC	CASTYRSRGGYEQYF
TRBD2	TRBV7-6	TRBJ2-7	many	TGTGCCAGCAGCCCCCAACGACTAGCGGGGGTTAGGTACGAGCAGTACTTC	CASSPQRLAGVRYEQYF
NA	TRBV7-2	TRBJ2-1	many	TGTGCCAGCAGCTTATCAGACAGGCAGTACAATGAGCAGTTCTTC	CASSLSDRQYNEQFF
NA	TRBV5-1	TRBJ2-7	many	TGCGCCAGCAGCTTGAATAGCGCCACCTACGAGCAGTACTTC	CASSLNSATYEQYF
TRBD1	TRBV29-1	TRBJ2-7	NA	TGCAGCGTTGGAACGTGGGACAGGGAAGGATACGAGCAGTACTTC	CSVGTWDREGYEQYF
NA	TRBV27	TRBJ2-2	NA	TGTGCCAGCAGCCGTATTCCGGGACACCTGAAGAGCACCGGGGAGCTGTTTTTT	CASSRIPGHLKSTGELFF
NA	TRBV7-9	TRBJ1-1	NA	TGTGCCAGCAGCCTGGGAGGCAGGTCCCTTACTGAAGCTTTCTTT	CASSLGGRSLTEAFF
NA	TRBV7-9	TRBJ2-4	NA	TGTGCCAGCAGTCCGTCTGGGTTAGGGTATAGAGCCAAAAACATTCAGTACTTC	CASSPSGLGYRAKNIQYF
NA	TRBV30	TRBJ2-5	many	TGTGCCTGGAGTGGCGACTTCCGAGAGACCCAGTACTTC	CAWSGDFRETQYF